The rows below give T cell receptor beta chains drawn from one sample of a study of blood T cells in healthy people across ages. TCRdb used MiXCR to reprocess the 5' RACE reads, holding one entry per CDR3 protein. The sample lists around 650,000 distinct CDR3 sequences, around two fifths seen once, with 30% in the top ten. Sequences were obtained from blood. These TCRs come from a man older than 75 in good health. Both conserved end residues are part of each CDR3. The D gene is left open where the match is weak. Clone size is stated in some rows and not others, as once, few, many or a class when expanded.

size	D	V	J	DNA	CDR3
few	TRBD1	TRBV12-5	TRBJ2-5	TGTGCTAGTGGTTGGAACAGGGGGCGTGAGACCCAGTACTTC	CASGWNRGRETQYF
.	.	TRBV9	TRBJ1-4	TGTGCCAGCAGCGTCGGGAGAGTGAGCGAAAAACTGTTTTTT	CASSVGRVSEKLFF
.	.	TRBV7-2	TRBJ1-4	TGTGCCAGCAGCCAGCGGCGGGGCGGTAATGAAAAACTGTTTTTT	CASSQRRGGNEKLFF
.	.	TRBV6-5	TRBJ1-5	TGTGCCAGCAGTTACTCGAAACAGAGCAATCAGCCCCAGCATTTT	CASSYSKQSNQPQHF
.	TRBD1	TRBV15	TRBJ1-5	TGTGCCACCAGCAGAGATTTAGGACAGGGCAGGCAGCCCCAGCATTTT	CATSRDLGQGRQPQHF
.	.	TRBV2	TRBJ1-1	TGTGCCAGCAGTCTAGTGGCGGGGCCGAACACTGAAGCTTTCTTT	CASSLVAGPNTEAFF
.	TRBD1	TRBV27	TRBJ1-1	TGTGCCAGCCATTCGGACAGGGCGAACACTGAAGCTTTCTTT	CASHSDRANTEAFF
.	.	TRBV28	TRBJ2-3	TGTGCCAGCAGTTCCCCTAGGCCGGGGCCAGATACGCAGTATTTT	CASSSPRPGPDTQYF
.	.	TRBV28	TRBJ1-5	TGTGCCAGCAGTTTTATCAAACAGGGCGGCAATCAGCCCCAGCATTTT	CASSFIKQGGNQPQHF
.	.	TRBV27	TRBJ2-3	TGTGCCAGCAGGGGGATACACACAGATACGCAGTATTTT	CASRGIHTDTQYF
few	TRBD2	TRBV20-1	TRBJ2-7	TGCAGTGCTAGAGTGGAGCCTAGCGGGGCCTTTAACGAGCAGTACTTC	CSARVEPSGAFNEQYF
few	.	TRBV20-1	TRBJ2-7	TGCAGTGCTAGAGATCTAGGCCATCCCTACGAGCAGTACTTC	CSARDLGHPYEQYF
few	TRBD2	TRBV2	TRBJ2-7	TGTGCCAGCAAACTAGCGGGGGTATACGAGCAGTACTTC	CASKLAGVYEQYF
.	.	TRBV4-1	TRBJ2-5	TGCGCCAGCAGCCAAGGTGGGCGGCCCCAAGAGACCCAGTACTTC	CASSQGGRPQETQYF
.	TRBD1	TRBV20-1	TRBJ2-7	TGCAGTGCCCCCAGTGGACAGGGGGTCTACGAGCAGTACTTC	CSAPSGQGVYEQYF
.	.	TRBV6-2/TRBV6-3	TRBJ2-5	TGTGCCAGCAGTTACTCGACGGGCAGGGGTGGTGAGACCCAGTACTTC	CASSYSTGRGGETQYF
.	TRBD2	TRBV4-3	TRBJ2-7	TGCGCCAGCAGCCAAGTCCTTCTAGCGGGGAGCTCCTACGAGCAGTACTTC	CASSQVLLAGSSYEQYF
.	.	TRBV29-1	TRBJ1-1	TGCAGCGTTGAGTGGGGGAACACTGAAGCTTTCTTT	CSVEWGNTEAFF
few	TRBD1	TRBV7-2	TRBJ1-6	TGTGCCAGCAGCTCCGCCGGGACAGAATTGACACCCCTCCACTTT	CASSSAGTELTPLHF
.	TRBD2	TRBV3-1	TRBJ2-5	TGTGCCAGCAGCCAGGGACTAGCGGGAGCTAATGAGCAGTACTTC	CASSQGLAGANEQYF
.	.	TRBV5-1	TRBJ2-2	TGCGCCAGCAGCAAGGAGGGCTTCACCGGGGAGCTGTTTTTT	CASSKEGFTGELFF
.	.	TRBV30	TRBJ1-1	TGTGCCTGGAGTGGTAGACAGGAGGGGGAAGCTTTCTTT	CAWSGRQEGEAFF
.	.	TRBV6-1	TRBJ1-5	TGTGCCAGCAGTGAAACCCGGGGTCAGCCCCAGCATTTT	CASSETRGQPQHF
.	TRBD1	TRBV6-2/TRBV6-3	TRBJ2-1	TGTGCCAGCAGTTACGAAATCGGGACAGGGATCTACAATGAGCAGTTCTTC	CASSYEIGTGIYNEQFF
many	TRBD1	TRBV7-2	TRBJ1-2	TGTGCCAGCAGCCAGCGACAGGGGGGGAACTATGGCTACACCTTC	CASSQRQGGNYGYTF
many	TRBD1	TRBV7-7	TRBJ2-7	TGTGCTAGCAGCCCCGGGACAGCTACCTACGAGCAGTACTTC	CASSPGTATYEQYF
few	.	TRBV7-2	TRBJ1-2	TGTGCCAGCAGCTTAACCGGGGCTGGCAATAACTATGGCTACACCTTC	CASSLTGAGNNYGYTF
.	TRBD1	TRBV2	TRBJ2-1	TGTGCCAGCAGCCCGACAGGGGATGAGCAGTTCTTC	CASSPTGDEQFF
.	TRBD2	TRBV4-3	TRBJ2-5	TGCGCCAGCAGCCAAGATTGGGCTAGCGGGAGGAAAGAGACCCAGTACTTC	CASSQDWASGRKETQYF
once	TRBD1	TRBV11-2	TRBJ1-2	TGTGCCAGCAGCCCCGGGACAGTCACTGGCTACACCTTC	CASSPGTVTGYTF
.	TRBD2	TRBV7-2	TRBJ2-5	TGTGCCAGCAGCTCCGGCGGGACTAGCGGGGGGAAGACCCAGTACTTC	CASSSGGTSGGKTQYF
.	.	TRBV20-1	TRBJ1-2	TGCAGTGCTAGAGATGACCCGGGACTCAAGCCGTTAAACTATGGCTACACCTTC	CSARDDPGLKPLNYGYTF
many	.	TRBV29-1	TRBJ2-3	TGCAGCGTTGACAGGGATACGCAGTATTTT	CSVDRDTQYF
many	.	TRBV7-8	TRBJ2-5	TGTGCCAGCAACCCTTCTAGATCCCGACGAGAAGAGACCCAGTACTTC	CASNPSRSRREETQYF
.	TRBD1	TRBV5-1	TRBJ2-7	TGCGCCAGCAGCTTGGGTGGGACAGGTTGGTACGAGCGGTACTTC	CASSLGGTGWYERYF
many	.	TRBV20-1	TRBJ2-5	TGCAGTGCTAGCCTCCCGGGGATGGAGACCCAGTACTTC	CSASLPGMETQYF
.	.	TRBV7-2	TRBJ1-6	TGTGCCAGCAGGTCTGGGACCGATCTATATCTTTCACCCCTCCACTTT	CASRSGTDLYLSPLHF